This TCR beta chain was sequenced for a study of CD8 T cells in ankylosing spondylitis. This clonotype was counted ten times or more. Antigen unknown. As the method for making TCR beta libraries, quantitative 5'-RACE with molecular barcodes was used. TCRdb re-called the 5' RACE reads through MiXCR, storing one row per CDR3 protein. This sample has about 700,000 distinct CDR3 sequences, with roughly 20% found just once. V lost 4 bases and J 7 bases, leaving 11 bases between the germline ends. Germline lookup yields CDR1 SGHRS and CDR2 YFSETQ. The CDR3 contains 13 residues. Broader study findings: Previous work reported some of these motif variants in the synovial fluid and blood of reactive arthritis. Peripheral blood held disease-linked clones only at relatively low frequency, and these were CD8+. Apparently characteristic of ankylosing spondylitis blood was a TCR beta motif (roughly eight highly homologous variants). Clones linked to disease were reported to show significant enrichment in matched ankylosing spondylitis synovial fluid.

Material: blood, either unsorted or a sorted T cell fraction (not recorded which). The sequence was collected from a male donor with ankylosing spondylitis. V is TRBV5-1 and J is TRBJ2-2, with a tentative D call TRBD1 (6 bases). Written as DNA, the CDR3 is TGCGCCAGCAGCGAGGGGGACGTCGGGGAGCTGTTTTTT. This encodes CASSEGDVGELFF.